These 18 T cell receptor beta chains share one sample of origin, sequenced in a study of blood T cell repertoires in COVID-19 (dated by TCRdb to the early 2020s). Library preparation used the immunoSEQ multiplex PCR assay. The table comes from immuneACCESS by way of TCRdb, which keeps in-frame sequences with V and J called. Part of the clones is missing from these tables; in studies checked, under half for an unresolved V gene and the rest for unknown reasons. The table for this sample lists 84,000 or so clones; approximately 79% of them were counted only once. The ten largest clones add up to 11% of the sample. Sequenced input: peripheral blood. All receptors derive from a man aged 70 or older with acute or convalescent COVID-19.

This chain uses TRBV5-1 with TRBJ1-1; 9 positions agree with TRBD1. V lost 4 bases and J lost 6; bases outside the gene matches: 10. The CDR3 runs to 15 residues. Germline V lookup: CDR1 SGHRS, CDR2 YFSETQ. The CDR3 reads CASSTLQGARPEAFF. In nucleotides, the CDR3 is TGCGCCAGCAGCACGTTACAGGGGGCGCGGCCTGAAGCTTTCTTT.

V gene TRBV2 combines with J gene TRBJ2-7, with a tentative D call TRBD1 (6 bases). CDR1 SNHLY and CDR2 FYNNEI come from the germline V gene. The V end was cut by 6 bases, the J end by 0 bases, with 15 bases between. The CDR3 loop spans 15 amino acids. The chain's CDR3 is CASSSQGGSSYEQYF. The CDR3 DNA reads as TGTGCCAGCAGCTCCCAAGGGGGAAGCTCCTACGAGCAGTACTTC. The full variable domain, with the rest looked up from reference TRBV2 and TRBJ2-7, is EPEVTQTPSHQVTQMGQEVILRCVPISNHLYFYWYRQILGQKVEFLVSFYNNEISEKSEIFDDQFSVERPDGSNFTLKIRSTKLEDSAMYFCASSSQGGSSYEQYFGPGTRLTVT.

This chain connects TRBV9 to TRBJ2-5, with D possibly being TRBD1 (5 bases). The germline V and J ends were trimmed by 2 bases and 10 bases, with 18 bases remaining between them. The V gene's germline CDR1 is SGDLS and CDR2 YYNGEE. The CDR3 has 14 residues. DNA of the CDR3: TGTGCCAGCAGCGTCTTACCCGATAAAGGGGACCAGTACTTC. Protein: CASSVLPDKGDQYF.

V usage is TRBV4-2 and J usage is TRBJ2-3; 7 bases are shared with TRBD1. J gave up 2 bases and V 0 bases, and 5 bases lay outside the gene matches. CDR3 size: 16 residues. CDR1 and CDR2 from the germline V gene are LGHNA and YNFKEQ. The CDR3 here is CASSQDDRALTDTQYF. The DNA of the CDR3 is TGTGCCAGCAGCCAAGATGACAGGGCGCTCACAGATACGCAGTATTTT.

J is TRBJ1-6 and V is TRBV7-2; D is perhaps TRBD1 (6 bases). V was pared by 1 base and J by 3 bases, with 10 bases between. Germline assignment: CDR1 SGHTA and CDR2 FQGNSA. The CDR3 is made up of 16 amino acids. For the CDR3, the DNA is TGTGCCAGCAGCTTAGGGCAGGGGTTCTATAATTCACCCCTCCACTTT. As protein: CASSLGQGFYNSPLHF.

In this sample, this clone turned up once. V and J are TRBV2 and TRBJ2-2; 7 bases are a match to TRBD1. Trimming removed 6 bases from V and 7 bases from J; junction bases left unmatched: 5. CDR1 SNHLY and CDR2 FYNNEI come from the germline V gene. This CDR3 contains 13 residues. The CDR3 DNA sequence: TGTGCCAGCAGCCGACAGGGCGGCGGGGAGCTGTTTTTT. Protein: CASSRQGGGELFF. The whole variable domain, remainder taken from reference TRBV2 and TRBJ2-2, is EPEVTQTPSHQVTQMGQEVILRCVPISNHLYFYWYRQILGQKVEFLVSFYNNEISEKSEIFDDQFSVERPDGSNFTLKIRSTKLEDSAMYFCASSRQGGGELFFGEGSRLTVL.

This clone turned up a few times. This chain connects TRBV5-1 to TRBJ2-7; perhaps TRBD2 as D (6 bases). Germline V gene sequence: CDR1 SGHRS, CDR2 YFSETQ. The V and J ends lost 4 bases and 5 bases respectively, with 19 bases between them. The CDR3 extends over 15 amino acids. CDR3 protein: CASSGGTGRGNEQYF. The CDR3 DNA reads as TGCGCCAGCAGCGGGGGGACGGGCCGAGGGAACGAGCAGTACTTC.

The gene calls are TRBV5-1 and TRBJ1-5, with TRBD1 identical over 11 bases. The CDR3 is made up of 15 amino acids. Germline CDR1 and CDR2: SGHRS and YFSETQ. Unmatched junction bases numbered 3, after V lost 4 bases and J lost 3 bases. The CDR3 coding sequence is TGCGCCAGCAGCATGGACAGGGGGCCCAATCAGCCCCAGCATTTT. It is translated as CASSMDRGPNQPQHF.

The chain combines TRBV3-1 (or the pseudogene TRBV3-2) with TRBJ2-3, with D possibly being TRBD1 (5 bases). Germline-derived CDR1 and CDR2 are LGHDT and YNNKEL (reference sequence). This CDR3 has 16 residues. V was trimmed by 0 bases and J by 2 bases, leaving 12 bases between them. The CDR3, as DNA: TGTGCCAGCAGCCAAGATGGGGCAGATGACACAGATACGCAGTATTTT. This gives the protein CASSQDGADDTDTQYF.

The chain employs TRBV10-3 and TRBJ1-5; the D is unclear. V gave up 4 bases and J gave up 0 bases, with 10 bases separating them. Germline V CDR1 and CDR2: ENHRY, SYGVKD. The CDR3 is 15 residues long. In nucleotides, the CDR3 is TGTGCCATCAGTGCCCATGGGCGTAGCAATCAGCCCCAGCATTTT. This translates into CAISAHGRSNQPQHF.

The gene calls are TRBV5-6 and TRBJ2-1, with 8 bases that match TRBD2. Germline CDR1 is SGHDT and CDR2 is YYEEEE. J lost 3 bases, V lost 2 bases, and 4 bases had no gene match. The CDR3 runs to 15 residues. The CDR3 DNA follows: TGTGCCAGCAGCTTTTTCCGGGGGGGCTACAATGAGCAGTTCTTC. It codes for CASSFFRGGYNEQFF.

This clone showed up just once. The V gene is TRBV5-1, the J gene TRBJ1-6, with 8 bases matching TRBD1. V trimming: 0 bases; J trimming: 6 bases; junction bases outside the gene matches: 2. The CDR3 runs 15 residues. CDR1 is SGHRS, CDR2 YFSETQ, per germline. The chain's CDR3 is CASSLGTGSNSPLHF. The CDR3 coding sequence is TGCGCCAGCAGCTTGGGGACAGGGTCTAATTCACCCCTCCACTTT.

V gene TRBV11-3 combines with J gene TRBJ2-6, with D perhaps TRBD2 (7 bases). CDR3 length: 16 residues. V was cut by 5 bases and J by 0 bases, with 11 bases left in between. The germline CDR1 and CDR2 sequences are SGHNT and YENEEA. The CDR3 region has the DNA TGTGCCAGCAGCCCGGGGGGCAGCTCTGGGGCCAACGTCCTGACTTTC. Residues: CASSPGGSSGANVLTF.

The chain carries TRBV7-9 and TRBJ2-5, with 8 bases that match TRBD1. V dropped 2 bases and J dropped 5; count of bases not matched to a gene: 7. In germline, CDR1 is SEHNR, CDR2 FQNEAQ (reference sequence). This CDR3 region has 15 residues. CDR3 sequence: CASSLSDRGLETQYF. The CDR3 DNA sequence: TGTGCCAGCAGCTTAAGTGACAGGGGTTTGGAGACCCAGTACTTC.

The gene calls are TRBV28 and TRBJ2-3; TRBD1 matches 7 bases. The CDR3 has 16 residues. V was clipped by 5 bases and J by 0 bases; unmatched bases: 8. Germline CDR1 MDHEN, CDR2 SYDVKM. The CDR3 spells CASSLDRAPSTDTQYF. The CDR3 DNA reads as TGTGCCAGCAGTCTTGACAGGGCGCCTAGCACAGATACGCAGTATTTT.

This sequence joins TRBV6-5 and TRBJ1-6, with D possibly TRBD1 on 6 matching bases. Trimming stripped 7 bases from V and 7 bases from J, with 14 bases between. CDR1 MNHEY and CDR2 SVGAGI come from the germline V gene. The CDR3 has 14 residues. Here the CDR3 reads CASTRGASNSPLHF. The CDR3 DNA follows: TGTGCCAGCACCCGGGGGGCATCGAATTCACCCCTCCACTTT.

The V gene is TRBV24-1, the J gene TRBJ1-5, with 7 bases that match TRBD1. The CDR3 extends over 16 amino acids. Germline lookup yields CDR1 KGHDR and CDR2 SFDVKD. Trimming removed 5 bases from V and 9 bases from J; junction bases left unmatched: 15. The DNA for the CDR3 is TGTGCCACCAGTGGGAGCCGGACAGGTAGCGGTCGGCCCCAGCATTTT. This sequence encodes CATSGSRTGSGRPQHF.

This clone was detected only once. V and J are TRBV7-6 and TRBJ1-4, with 7 bases aligning to TRBD1. The germline gives CDR1 SGHVS, CDR2 FNYEAQ. This CDR3 contains 16 residues. V lost 5 bases and J lost 8; bases outside the gene matches: 14. The DNA for the CDR3 is TGTGCCAGCAGCCCCCGGCCCGGGACAGCAAAAGAAAAACTGTTTTTT. Protein: CASSPRPGTAKEKLFF.